A single sample gave rise to the 27 T cell receptor beta chains below, sequenced in a study of blood T cell repertoires in COVID-19. The table came from immunoSEQ multiplex PCR; TCRdb's copy has only in-frame clones and leaves some out. The sample has over 250,000 clones; 86% are singletons. Source material: PBMCs or T cells enriched from blood (not recorded which). The source of these receptors is a woman aged 18-29 years who had recovered from COVID-19.

The V gene is TRBV4-1, the J gene TRBJ2-1; 7 bases agree with TRBD2. CDR1 MGHRA and CDR2 YSYEKL come from the germline V gene. J gave up 0 bases and V 2 bases, and 10 bases lay outside the gene matches. There are 18 residues in the CDR3. The DNA of the CDR3 is TGCGCCAGCAGCCAATTCCCCCACGTAGCGGGCTCCTACAATGAGCAGTTCTTC. Encoded protein: CASSQFPHVAGSYNEQFF.

V and J are TRBV6-5 and TRBJ2-3; 10 positions match TRBD2. CDR1 and CDR2 from the germline V gene are MNHEY and SVGAGI. Trimming cost V 10 bases and J 1 base; bases outside gene matches: 2. The CDR3 extends over 13 amino acids. The CDR3 sequence: CATLAGGTDTQYF. The DNA for the CDR3 is TGTGCCACCCTAGCGGGGGGCACAGATACGCAGTATTTT.

This clone was observed a few times. The CDR3 loop reads CASLSTGMGEKLFF. DNA for the CDR3: TGTGCCTCCCTATCGACAGGGATGGGGGAAAAACTGTTTTTT. This sequence joins TRBV19 and TRBJ1-4, with 7 bases identical to TRBD1. CDR1 and CDR2 (germline): LNHDA, SQIVND (reference sequence). This CDR3 is 14 amino acids long. V lost 11 bases, J lost 8 bases, and 14 bases stayed unmatched.

CDR3 protein: CASSEYSLSDTQYF. The CDR3 bases are TGTGCCAGCAGTGAATACAGTCTCTCTGATACGCAGTATTTT. The chain is built from TRBV25-1 and TRBJ2-3; no clear D. In germline, CDR1 is MGHDK, CDR2 SYGVNS. The ends were cut back, 0 bases at V and 6 bases at J, with 10 bases in the middle. The CDR3 runs to 14 residues.

The chain has TRBV30 and TRBJ2-7, with 9 positions matching TRBD1. The germline V gene has CDR1 GTSNPN and CDR2 SVGIG (reference sequence). The CDR3 length is 15 residues. V trimming: 2 bases; J trimming: 7 bases; junction bases outside the gene matches: 12. This CDR3 is CAWSTLTGGAGEQYF. CDR3 sequence (DNA): TGTGCCTGGAGTACCCTAACAGGGGGCGCGGGGGAGCAGTACTTC.

The rearrangement uses TRBV13 and TRBJ2-1; 15 bases align to TRBD2. V was clipped by 4 bases and J by 2 bases; unmatched bases: 6. Germline V gene lookup returns CDR1 PRHDT and CDR2 FYEKMQ (reference sequence). The length of the CDR3 is 18 residues. CDR3 protein: CASSSRTSGRAPYNEQFF. CDR3 bases: TGTGCCAGCAGCTCCAGGACTAGCGGGAGGGCCCCCTACAATGAGCAGTTCTTC.

This clone came up once. The chain joins TRBV9 to TRBJ2-5, with TRBD1 as a possible D gene (6 bases). Trimming removed 0 bases from V and 2 bases from J, with 8 bases in between. The CDR3 runs 14 residues. Germline V gene lookup returns CDR1 SGDLS and CDR2 YYNGEE. The CDR3 DNA is TGTGCCAGCAGCGTAGGTGGGACACAAGAGACCCAGTACTTC. This gives the protein CASSVGGTQETQYF. Filled out from reference TRBV9 and TRBJ2-5, the complete variable domain reads DSGVTQTPKHLITATGQRVTLRCSPRSGDLSVYWYQQSLDQGLQFLIQYYNGEERAKGNILERFSAQQFPDLHSELNLSSLELGDSALYFCASSVGGTQETQYFGPGTRLLVL.

The chain is built from TRBV4-3 and TRBJ2-2; D possibly corresponds to TRBD2 (6 bases). V shed 3 bases and J shed 6 bases, with 8 bases lying between them. Looked up from germline, CDR1 is LGHNA and CDR2 is YSLEER. CDR3 length equals 13 residues. CDR3 coding DNA: TGCGCCAGCAGCCAGGGGGACTCCGGGGAGCTGTTTTTT. Amino acid sequence: CASSQGDSGELFF.

The chain joins TRBV7-9 to TRBJ2-7; TRBD1 might be the D (6 bases). The germline CDR1 and CDR2 sequences are SEHNR and FQNEAQ (reference sequence). Trimming left V 1 base short and J 1 base short, with 11 bases between. The CDR3 is 15 amino acids. Here the CDR3 DNA reads TGTGCCAGCAGCTTAGGGGCAGGGGCGTCCTACGAGCAGTACTTC. Translating gives CASSLGAGASYEQYF.

The J gene is TRBJ2-1, the V gene TRBV11-2; D perhaps matches TRBD2 (5 bases). Trimming stripped 5 bases from V and 7 bases from J, with 12 bases between. CDR1 and CDR2 (germline): SGHAT, FQNNGV. There are 13 residues in the CDR3. The CDR3: CASSPTPGNEQFF. Written as DNA, the CDR3 is TGTGCCAGCAGCCCTACCCCGGGGAATGAGCAGTTCTTC.

There are a few counts of this clone. The chain combines TRBV4-3 with TRBJ2-1, with 7 bases lining up with TRBD2. The CDR3 consists of 15 residues. After removal of 2 bases from V and 2 bases from J, the junction contained 3 bases not matched to a gene. The germline V gene encodes CDR1 LGHNA and CDR2 YSLEER. The CDR3 nucleotides read TGCGCCAGCAGCCAAACGGGGGGAACCTACAATGAGCAGTTCTTC. Protein product: CASSQTGGTYNEQFF.

V gene TRBV6-6 combines with J gene TRBJ2-3; D unclear. This CDR3 is built from 15 residues. From germline, CDR1 is MNHNY and CDR2 SVGAGI (reference sequence). The ends were cut back, 3 bases at V and 0 bases at J, with 10 bases in the middle. The CDR3 region is CASSYWSSSTDTQYF. The CDR3 nucleotides read TGTGCCAGCAGTTATTGGAGCAGTAGCACAGATACGCAGTATTTT.

The V gene is TRBV2, the J gene TRBJ2-3; 10 bases are a match to TRBD2. Germline V gene data show CDR1 as SNHLY and CDR2 as FYNNEI. This CDR3 spans 16 amino acids. Trimming cost V 6 bases and J 5 bases; bases outside gene matches: 11. DNA of the CDR3: TGTGCCAGCAGCCCCAGGGGTAGCGGGAGGCAAGATACGCAGTATTTT. This codes for CASSPRGSGRQDTQYF. Full variable domain (missing parts from reference TRBV2 and TRBJ2-3): EPEVTQTPSHQVTQMGQEVILRCVPISNHLYFYWYRQILGQKVEFLVSFYNNEISEKSEIFDDQFSVERPDGSNFTLKIRSTKLEDSAMYFCASSPRGSGRQDTQYFGPGTRLTVL.

V and J are TRBV27 and TRBJ1-5; a possible D gene is TRBD1 (6 bases). Germline CDR1 reads MNHEY; CDR2 reads SMNVEV (reference sequence). CDR3 length: 16 amino acids. Trimming shortened V by 4 bases and J by 6 bases, and 19 bases separated the two germline ends. The CDR3 DNA reads as TGTGCCAGCAGTTGGGTAGTCGGGGGGCGTCTTCAGCCCCAGCATTTT. Its protein product is CASSWVVGGRLQPQHF.

This chain links TRBV3-1 (or the pseudogene TRBV3-2) with TRBJ1-5, with 7 bases identical to TRBD1. The CDR3 sequence is 14 residues long. In germline, CDR1 is LGHDT, CDR2 YNNKEL (reference sequence). V was clipped by 4 bases and J by 5 bases; unmatched bases: 5. CDR3 in amino acids: CASSLNRGYQPQHF. The CDR3 nucleotides read TGTGCCAGCAGCCTCAACAGGGGTTATCAGCCCCAGCATTTT.

The DNA of the CDR3 is TGTGCCAGCAGCCCTAAGACAGGGCCATCTAACTATGGCTACACCTTC. Translation: CASSPKTGPSNYGYTF. This chain links TRBV7-6 with TRBJ1-2, with TRBD1 matching 7 bases. Germline V gives CDR1 SGHVS, CDR2 FNYEAQ. Trimming removed 5 bases from V and 0 bases from J; junction bases left unmatched: 9. The CDR3 has 16 residues.

This chain connects TRBV5-1 to TRBJ2-3; TRBD2 matches at 12 bases. This CDR3 has 16 residues. CDR1 and CDR2 (germline): SGHRS, YFSETQ. V shed 0 bases and J 4 bases; nucleotides not matched to a gene: 3. The CDR3 DNA is TGCGCCAGCAGCTTGGCTAGCGGGAGGGCTGCAGATACGCAGTATTTT. Its protein product is CASSLASGRAADTQYF.

The chain combines TRBV27 with TRBJ2-7; possible D gene TRBD2, 6 bases. Trimming cost V 0 bases and J 5 bases, with 11 bases left between them. CDR1 MNHEY and CDR2 SMNVEV come from the germline V gene (reference sequence). This CDR3 is 14 amino acids long. DNA of the CDR3: TGTGCCAGCAGTTTATCTGGGGGGATCAACGAGCAGTACTTC. Protein sequence: CASSLSGGINEQYF.

The rearrangement joins TRBV21-1 to TRBJ1-5; the table's D call, TRBD1, has no DNA check behind it. TRBV21-1 is deemed a pseudogene. The CDR3 is 21 amino acids. The CDR3 is CASSKGFASFRDRGQDQPQHF. The DNA for the CDR3 is TGTGCCAGCAGCAAAGGTTTCGCATCTTTCCGGGACAGGGGGCAGGATCAGCCCCAGCATTTT.

With regard to this clone: The identical CDR3 is also encoded by other nucleotide sequences in the sample. The chain recombines TRBV11-3 with TRBJ2-7, with 7 positions matching TRBD1. Unmatched junction bases numbered 2, after V lost 0 bases and J lost 0 bases. The CDR3 totals 15 residues. CDR1 and CDR2 from the germline V gene are SGHNT and YENEEA. The CDR3 spells CASSLETGTSYEQYF. In nucleotides, the CDR3 is TGTGCCAGCAGCTTAGAGACAGGGACCTCCTACGAGCAGTACTTC.

V usage is TRBV6-5 and J usage is TRBJ2-7, with a possible D match to TRBD1 (5 bases). V dropped 2 bases and J dropped 3 bases, with 8 bases sitting between them. Germline-derived CDR1 and CDR2 are MNHEY and SVGAGI. The CDR3 runs 13 residues. The CDR3 here is CASSYRTSYEQYF. CDR3 in DNA: TGTGCCAGCAGTTACCGGACAAGCTACGAGCAGTACTTC.

V and J are TRBV4-2 and TRBJ2-1; 9 nucleotides line up with TRBD1. Unmatched junction bases numbered 4, after V lost 0 bases and J lost 4 bases. The CDR3 is 16 residues long. CDR1 LGHNA and CDR2 YNFKEQ come from the germline V gene. CDR3 nucleotide sequence: TGTGCCAGCAGCCAAGATTTTGACAGGGGGTACAATGAGCAGTTCTTC. This encodes CASSQDFDRGYNEQFF.

The chain recombines TRBV11-3 with TRBJ2-3; D not resolved. This CDR3 has 14 residues. Trimming pared 0 bases from V and 5 bases from J, leaving 9 bases between. Germline CDR1 is SGHNT and CDR2 is YENEEA. CDR3 in amino acids: CASSLDSFGDTQYF. CDR3 bases: TGTGCCAGCAGCTTAGATAGCTTTGGAGATACGCAGTATTTT. Supplemented by reference TRBV11-3 and TRBJ2-3, the full variable domain reads EAGVVQSPRYKIIEKKQPVAFWCNPISGHNTLYWYLQNLGQGPELLIRYENEEAVDDSQLPKDRFSAERLKGVDSTLKIQPAELGDSAVYLCASSLDSFGDTQYFGPGTRLTVL.

The chain employs TRBV27 and TRBJ1-2, with TRBD1 identical over 8 bases. V gave up 6 bases and J gave up 6 bases; unmatched junction bases: 12. The CDR3 runs to 15 residues. The V gene's germline CDR1 is MNHEY and CDR2 SMNVEV (reference sequence). In nucleotides, the CDR3 is TGTGCCAGCAGCCCAGCCAGCGCAGGGGGCAATGGCTACACCTTC. As protein: CASSPASAGGNGYTF.

This clone was seen a few times. This sequence joins TRBV7-2 and TRBJ1-6; the match to TRBD1 covers 9 bases. V shed 5 bases and J 7 bases; nucleotides not matched to a gene: 3. The CDR3 length is 14 residues. CDR1 is SGHTA, CDR2 FQGNSA, per germline. In DNA, the CDR3 is TGTGCCAGCAGCCCGGACAGGGGAAATTCACCCCTCCACTTT. Protein sequence: CASSPDRGNSPLHF.

The chain uses TRBV11-3 and TRBJ1-1; the match to TRBD1 covers 9 bases. The V segment lost 9 bases and the J segment 0 bases; nucleotides outside the gene matches: 5. The CDR3 contains 14 residues. The V gene's germline CDR1 is SGHNT and CDR2 YENEEA. The CDR3 protein is CASRGTGLNTEAFF. In DNA form, the CDR3 reads TGTGCCAGTCGTGGGACAGGGTTGAACACTGAAGCTTTCTTT.

The chain joins TRBV5-1 to TRBJ2-7, with D unclear. The CDR3 sequence is 14 residues long. Per germline, CDR1 SGHRS and CDR2 YFSETQ. Trimming cost V 0 bases and J 3 bases, with 10 bases left between them. As DNA, the CDR3 is TGCGCCAGCAGCTTGGAGGTAGCTCTCTACGAGCAGTACTTC. Translating gives CASSLEVALYEQYF.